This T cell receptor (beta chain) was recorded in a study of blood T cells in healthy people across ages. About the research overall: About one barcoded TCR beta cDNA was captured per two T cells.

PCR was performed a second time for roughly 7 to 12 cycles using a sample-barcoded 5' primer and a J-beta primer mix. Carrying 12 random nucleotides, a template-switch adaptor labeled each individual cDNA molecule. From each sample, at least 3 million paired-end reads containing CDR3 were obtained. TCRdb itself ran the 5' RACE reads through MiXCR, one entry per CDR3 protein. The sample has about 1.1 million distinct CDR3 sequences; 35% to 40% are singletons. The germline CDR1 and CDR2 sequences are SGHRS and YFSETQ. The CDR3 extends over 17 amino acids. The J segment lost 4 bases and the V segment lost 3 bases, leaving 10 bases of the junction unmatched.

The clonotype originates from a man aged 18 to 29 in good health. What was sequenced was blood. The chain has TRBV5-1 and TRBJ1-2; 12 nucleotides line up with TRBD1. In DNA form, the CDR3 reads TGCGCCAGCAGCTCGGGACAGGGGGCACCTACCGCCTATGGCTACACCTTC. It yields the protein CASSSGQGAPTAYGYTF.